Listed below are T cell receptor beta chains from one sample, sequenced in a study of low-dose radiotherapy and immunotherapy resistance in tumors. MiXCR was run by TCRdb on the reads, yielding one entry per CDR3 protein. The sample yields tens of thousands of distinct CDR3 sequences, over 15% seen once. The source was PBMCs, collected before treatment. The origin of the receptors is a male donor with prostate cancer. Each CDR3 is given without its conserved first and last residue. Each record gives: V gene, CDR3 protein.

TRBV3-1 | ASSLRQGSQPQH
TRBV7-9 | AGVRSGANVLT
TRBV5-3 | ASSLAVAGAGEQY
TRBV5-1 | ASRLSGGARALNTQY
TRBV27 | ASGRGYNEQF
TRBV29-1 | SVGHQYAGGYT
TRBV15 | ATSRDNIRNYGYT
TRBV27 | ASRWGNGELF
TRBV5-1 | ASSLAPTGSADTQY
TRBV10-2 | ASSERAGVAYEQY
TRBV24-1 | ATSDSGIMAYNEQF
TRBV10-3 | AISQGDNQPQH
TRBV20-1 | SARTSGGAVVRAQY
TRBV4-2 | ASSQDWDRQDTQY
TRBV6-2/TRBV6-3 | ASSPPPGQGDSAEQF
TRBV18 | ASSPPESYEQC
TRBV5-1 | ASSLQPTQETQY
TRBV25-1 | ASSRSEYEQY
TRBV7-2 | ASSSYSSYNEQF
TRBV5-5 | ASSLATHTDTQY
TRBV10-3 | ATRGAEGLDIQY
TRBV3-1 | ASSQDVASEKLF
TRBV9 | ASSVGSSSYEQY
TRBV7-9 | ASSVTEANEQF
TRBV7-8 | ASSLVWQPSNSYEQY
TRBV5-1 | ASSLTSSQETQY
TRBV5-1 | ASRPVSPGNTIY
TRBV5-8 | ASSLAGGPD
TRBV27 | ASSLLTSGGAGHNEQF